The table lists the clone carrying this TCR beta chain with a count of one. Antigen unknown. This entry belongs to a study of shared clonotypes between healthy human individuals. Study in general: Sampling drew on donors who were a couple of women and a few men aged 18 to 49.

Study-level findings and limits: Non-shared clonotypes showed lower generation probabilities than clonotypes common to all four donors. Large depth notwithstanding, sorted-subset sequencing proved incomplete by rarefaction.

Method: immunoSEQ multiplex PCR; TCRdb's copy keeps in-frame clones and lacks some. The sample shows about 2.2 million clones, about 94% of them seen only once. Naive CD8 isolation took CD45RO-negative cells positively selected for CCR7 and excluded terminally differentiated effector memory CD45RA+ cells. Germline loops: CDR1 SGHAT, CDR2 FQNNGV. This CDR3 has 13 residues. V gave up 0 bases and J gave up 8 bases, with 8 bases separating them. V gene TRBV11-2 combines with J gene TRBJ2-1; perhaps TRBD1 as D (6 bases). The clonotype originates from a man aged 18 to 30 in good health. Some clones in this sample may be carry-over from other donors' samples. Material for sequencing was naive CD8+ T cells from PBMCs. CDR3 nucleotides: TGTGCCAGCAGCTTAGACAGGGGACATGAGCAGTTCTTC. This translates into CASSLDRGHEQFF. The variable domain in full, completed from reference TRBV11-2 and TRBJ2-1, reads EAGVAQSPRYKIIEKRQSVAFWCNPISGHATLYWYQQILGQGPKLLIQFQNNGVVDDSQLPKDRFSAERLKGVDSTLKIQPAKLEDSAVYLCASSLDRGHEQFFGPGTRLTVL.